A single T cell receptor (beta chain) is shown here with its context. These data belong to a study of OX40 agonist ivuxolimab in advanced cancers. Study context: One patient with hepatocellular carcinoma and two with cutaneous melanoma, three in all, had partial responses.

Some clones are missing from TCRdb's copy, which holds only in-frame ones; the method was immunoSEQ multiplex PCR. The sample consists of roughly 76,000 clones, 88% of them appearing once. With autoimmune disease history or systemic immunosuppression, patients were excluded. CDR3 length: 13 amino acids. Germline trimming cut 4 bases from V and 2 bases from J; bases unmatched to any gene: 1. Germline loops: CDR1 GTSNPN, CDR2 SVGIG (reference sequence). The clonotype originates from an adult with an advanced solid tumor such as melanoma, head and neck, liver or kidney cancer. The chain combines TRBV30 with TRBJ2-3, with 9 positions matching TRBD2. The material sequenced was CD4+ or CD8+ T cells sorted from blood, taken in a trial of the OX40 agonist ivuxolimab. CDR3 protein: CAWTSGTTDTQYF. The CDR3 DNA reads TGTGCCTGGACTAGCGGGACCACAGATACGCAGTATTTT.